This TCR beta chain was sequenced for a study of read filtering for tumor transcriptome and immune sequencing. On this clonotype itself: The junction departs from germline at one end; a sequencing error may be responsible.

CDR1 and CDR2 from the germline V gene are GTSNPN and SVGIG (reference sequence). The CDR3 is 12 amino acids. Molecular barcoded adaptors covering alpha/delta and beta/gamma chains were used on roughly 400 ng RNA. TCRdb passed the reads through MiXCR, listing each CDR3 protein once. The repertoire holds approximately 37,000 distinct CDR3 sequences, roughly 15% seen once, with around 18% in the top ten. This chain joins TRBV30 and TRBJ1-2; D gene ambiguous. Material for sequencing was a population of CD138-negative cells sorted from bone marrow. The TCR comes from a donor at least 40 years old with multiple myeloma. Here the CDR3 reads CPWNRENYGYTF. For the CDR3, the DNA is TGTCCCTGGAATCGGGAAAACTATGGCTACACCTTC.